Detailed here is one TCR beta chain. Its target is not known. This specimen comes from a study of T cells after posttransplantation cyclophosphamide. Study results and limitations: Blood and skin or GI T cell repertoires showed limited TRB overlap. After PTCy, TRB diversity resembled that of CNI/methotrexate controls. Donor CD8+ memory clones often dominated recipient blood repertoires at later times.

This CDR3 spans 21 amino acids. Here immunoSEQ multiplex PCR was the method, and the copy in TCRdb shows in-frame clones only, minus some. The sample includes under 25,000 clones, approximately 74% of them seen just once. A marrow graft followed busulfan-fludarabine conditioning, with cyclophosphamide on days +3 and +4. The receptor comes from a young adult male patient who received an allogeneic stem cell transplant from a related donor, was CMV-positive, and had acute GVHD only. A share of the T cells may be of graft donor origin. Specimen: PBMCs, collected after an allogeneic stem cell transplant with post-transplant cyclophosphamide. V is TRBV21-1 and J is TRBJ2-6; TRBD2 is the table's D call and was not checked against the DNA. TRBV21-1 is a documented pseudogene. The DNA of the CDR3 is TGTGCCAGCAGCAAAGGCGGCTATCACCACCCAACGCATTCTGGGGCCAACGTCCTGACTTTC. Translating it yields CASSKGGYHHPTHSGANVLTF.